Below are 8 T cell receptor beta chains sequenced from a single sample in a study of T cell clonotyping in hematopoietic cell transplantation. Time point indicated: recipient sample about 28 days before transplant, after cytoreduction. The method was immunoSEQ multiplex PCR; TCRdb's version includes in-frame clones alone and lacks a portion of them. Seen here are 15,000 to 20,000 clones, around 86% observed once, and the top ten hold about 8.4%. The source material was peripheral blood mononuclear cells, sampled before stem cell transplant. All receptors derive from a man aged 45-60 years with acute myeloid leukemia. Some clones in this sample may be carry-over from other donors' samples.

The chain recombines TRBV7-2 with TRBJ1-2; tentatively, D is TRBD1 (6 bases). V was pared by 0 bases and J by 3 bases, with 11 bases between. The CDR3 has 15 residues. The germline V gene encodes CDR1 SGHTA and CDR2 FQGNSA. The CDR3, as DNA: TGTGCCAGCAGCTTAGCGAGGACAGACTACTATGGCTACACCTTC. As protein: CASSLARTDYYGYTF.

This chain joins TRBV11-2 and TRBJ2-7; no clear D gene. V dropped 5 bases and J dropped 4 bases, with 12 bases sitting between them. Per germline, CDR1 SGHAT and CDR2 FQNNGV. The CDR3 is 13 amino acids. CDR3 in amino acids: CASSRNPVYEQYF. For the CDR3, the DNA is TGTGCCAGCAGCAGAAACCCCGTTTACGAGCAGTACTTC.

The chain links TRBV18 to TRBJ1-1, with a tentative D call TRBD1 (5 bases). V gave up 3 bases and J gave up 1 base, with 9 bases separating them. This CDR3 is built from 14 residues. CDR1 is KGHSH and CDR2 is LQKENI in the germline V gene. The CDR3 DNA sequence: TGTGCCAGCTCACCGATACAGGAGAACACTGAAGCTTTCTTT. Amino acid sequence: CASSPIQENTEAFF.

This clone was observed a single time. This sequence joins TRBV2 and TRBJ1-6, with a possible D match to TRBD1 (6 bases). Germline loops: CDR1 SNHLY, CDR2 FYNNEI. The CDR3 sequence is 17 residues long. Trimming took 1 base from V and 0 from J, leaving 10 bases between them. The CDR3 loop is CASSEEGGSSYNSPLHF. CDR3 in DNA: TGTGCCAGCAGTGAAGAGGGGGGAAGCTCCTATAATTCACCCCTCCACTTT.

CDR3 in DNA: TGTGCCATCAGTGACCCCAACACCTACGAGCAGTACTTC. Translating gives CAISDPNTYEQYF. The gene calls are TRBV10-3 and TRBJ2-7; D call uncertain. The V end was cut by 3 bases, the J end by 2 bases, with 8 bases between. CDR1 and CDR2 (germline): ENHRY, SYGVKD. The CDR3 totals 13 residues.

The chain has TRBV5-5 and TRBJ2-7; tentatively, D is TRBD1 or TRBD2 (5 bases each). V lost 4 bases, J lost 3 bases, and 8 bases lay in between. The germline gives CDR1 SGHKS, CDR2 YYEKEE (reference sequence). CDR3 length: 12 residues. In nucleotides, the CDR3 is TGTGCCAGCAGCCGGGACGGCTACGAGCAGTACTTC. It is translated as CASSRDGYEQYF.

The gene calls are TRBV9 and TRBJ2-4; no clear D. The ends were cut back, 3 bases at V and 8 bases at J, with 12 bases in the middle. The CDR3 has 13 residues. Germline CDR1 is SGDLS and CDR2 is YYNGEE. This CDR3 reads CASSAPLQDIQYF. In nucleotides, the CDR3 is TGTGCCAGCAGCGCCCCCCTCCAGGACATTCAGTACTTC.

In its sample, this clone was seen once. V is TRBV27 and J is TRBJ2-1, with D maybe TRBD2 (6 bases). V was shortened by 4 bases and J by 7 bases, with 23 bases between the two germline ends. Germline V gene data show CDR1 as MNHEY and CDR2 as SMNVEV (reference sequence). The CDR3 extends over 17 amino acids. The CDR3 here is CASSSSPGGARLNEQFF. The CDR3 bases are TGTGCCAGCAGTTCAAGCCCTGGCGGGGCTCGGCTTAATGAGCAGTTCTTC.